The 29 T cell receptor beta chains in this list originate from one sample, sequenced in a study of cytomegalovirus exposure and HLA in healthy donors. The PCR had 60 Vbeta and 13 Jbeta primers. Clones were sequenced by immunoSEQ multiplex PCR, and TCRdb holds only the in-frame ones, with some missing. The table records 150,000 to 200,000 clones, more than 9.5% of them present only once. The sample comprised PBMCs. Receptor source: a man aged 50-60 years in good health and CMV-seropositive.

The rearrangement uses TRBV6-5 and TRBJ1-2; 7 bases align to TRBD1. The CDR3 consists of 16 residues. CDR1 is MNHEY and CDR2 is SVGAGI in the germline V gene. The V and J ends lost 4 bases and 4 bases, in that order; junction bases with no gene match: 12. CDR3 DNA sequence: TGTGCCAGCAGTTCGGCTGACAGGGTGTTTCGCTATGGCTACACCTTC. This encodes CASSSADRVFRYGYTF.

This clone appeared a few times. The chain is built from TRBV5-4 and TRBJ2-2, with a tentative D call TRBD2 (5 bases). Looked up from germline, CDR1 is SGHNT and CDR2 is YYREEE (reference sequence). This CDR3 has 15 residues. V was shortened by 1 base and J by 1 base, with 8 bases between the two germline ends. As DNA, the CDR3 is TGTGCCAGCAGCTTGTACGAGGGGAACACCGGGGAGCTGTTTTTT. Its protein product is CASSLYEGNTGELFF.

The chain is built from TRBV21-1 and TRBJ2-5; no check of the table's D call, TRBD2, against the DNA was made. TRBV21-1 has pseudogene status. This CDR3 is 13 amino acids long. The CDR3 loop reads CASPPRTTETQYF. The CDR3 DNA reads TGTGCCAGCCCCCCACGGACTACGGAGACCCAGTACTTC.

This clone was observed a few times. This rearrangement joins TRBV7-2 to TRBJ1-5; D not certain. The germline V gene has CDR1 SGHTA and CDR2 FQGNSA. This CDR3 region has 13 residues. Trimming removed 2 bases at V and 7 bases at J, with 9 bases between. The CDR3 DNA follows: TGTGCCAGCAGCTTAAGCGGGAAACAGCCCCAGCATTTT. Its translation: CASSLSGKQPQHF.

The sample holds a few counts of this clone. The rearrangement links TRBV9 to TRBJ1-1, with a tentative D call TRBD1 (5 bases). Germline V gene lookup returns CDR1 SGDLS and CDR2 YYNGEE. The CDR3 runs 17 residues. V was trimmed by 2 bases and J by 0 bases, leaving 17 bases between them. The CDR3 loop reads CASSVGNRSLLNTEAFF. The CDR3 coding sequence is TGTGCCAGCAGCGTGGGGAACAGGAGTTTGTTGAACACTGAAGCTTTCTTT.

Worth noting for this clone: Other DNA sequences within the sample encode an identical CDR3. This chain connects TRBV7-2 to TRBJ2-5; D may be TRBD1 (5 bases). The CDR3 totals 14 residues. Per the germline V gene, CDR1 is SGHTA and CDR2 is FQGNSA. Between the trimmed V and J ends, which lost 1 base and 0 bases, there was a span of 6 bases. CDR3 region: CASSLDRYQETQYF. CDR3 bases: TGTGCCAGCAGCTTAGACAGGTACCAAGAGACCCAGTACTTC. The complete variable domain, with remaining parts taken from reference TRBV7-2 and TRBJ2-5, reads GAGVSQSPSNKVTEKGKDVELRCDPISGHTALYWYRQSLGQGLEFLIYFQGNSAPDKSGLPSDRFSAERTGGSVSTLTIQRTQQEDSAVYLCASSLDRYQETQYFGPGTRLLVL.

This clone showed up just a few times. This sequence joins TRBV5-6 and TRBJ2-5; D perhaps matches TRBD2 (6 bases). The CDR3 is made up of 15 amino acids. V lost 4 bases and J lost 4, with 17 bases in between. Germline CDR1 reads SGHDT; CDR2 reads YYEEEE. Here the CDR3 DNA reads TGTGCCAGCAGCGCGTTCGGGGGTTCTGGAGAGACCCAGTACTTC. This translates into CASSAFGGSGETQYF. Full variable domain (rest looked up from reference TRBV5-6 and TRBJ2-5): DAGVTQSPTHLIKTRGQQVTLRCSPKSGHDTVSWYQQALGQGPQFIFQYYEEEERQRGNFPDRFSGHQFPNYSSELNVNALLLGDSALYLCASSAFGGSGETQYFGPGTRLLVL.

This clone has more than one count but fewer than ten. The chain uses TRBV5-4 and TRBJ2-5; 12 bases line up with TRBD2. V lost 3 bases and J lost 4; bases outside the gene matches: 4. Germline assignment: CDR1 SGHNT and CDR2 YYREEE (reference sequence). The CDR3 loop spans 15 amino acids. In DNA form, the CDR3 reads TGTGCCAGCAGCTCGGCTAGCGGGGGGGCAGAGACCCAGTACTTC. Protein: CASSSASGGAETQYF.

This clone was detected a few times. The chain is built from TRBV30 and TRBJ2-7; 14 bases line up with TRBD2. CDR1 GTSNPN and CDR2 SVGIG come from the germline V gene (reference sequence). The CDR3 is 15 residues long. The V segment lost 3 bases and the J segment 5 bases; nucleotides outside the gene matches: 6. In DNA, the CDR3 is TGTGCCTGGAGCGGACTAGCGGGGGGCCTAGACGAGCAGTACTTC. As protein: CAWSGLAGGLDEQYF.

This clone was recorded a few times. CDR3 sequence (DNA): TGTGCCAGCAGCGTAGCCGTAGCGGGGCCCTCCTACGAGCAGTACTTC. It is translated as CASSVAVAGPSYEQYF. The chain links TRBV9 to TRBJ2-7; 8 bases agree with TRBD2. The CDR3 loop spans 16 amino acids. Germline CDR1 and CDR2: SGDLS and YYNGEE. The trim removed 0 bases at V and 0 bases at J, leaving 5 bases unmatched.

The genes are TRBV7-8 and TRBJ1-1; D remains ambiguous. Germline CDR1 reads SGHVS; CDR2 reads FQNEAQ. This CDR3 spans 14 amino acids. Trimming cost V 5 bases and J 1 base, with 11 bases left between them. CDR3 loop: CASSPPTQNTEAFF. The CDR3 DNA reads TGTGCCAGCAGCCCCCCGACACAGAACACTGAAGCTTTCTTT.

This clone was observed a few times. The chain carries TRBV4-3 and TRBJ2-2; D possibly corresponds to TRBD2 (7 bases). V was trimmed by 3 bases and J by 4 bases, leaving 18 bases between them. The CDR3 sequence is 17 residues long. Germline values: CDR1 LGHNA, CDR2 YSLEER. The CDR3 sequence: CASSQARGGGSTGELFF. CDR3 nucleotides: TGCGCCAGCAGCCAGGCCCGAGGGGGAGGGAGCACCGGGGAGCTGTTTTTT.

V usage is TRBV6-5 and J usage is TRBJ1-2, with D hard to call. This CDR3 comprises 11 residues. Germline V gene data show CDR1 as MNHEY and CDR2 as SVGAGI. V dropped 6 bases and J dropped 8 bases, with 10 bases sitting between them. CDR3 in amino acids: CASRNLGGYTF. In DNA form, the CDR3 reads TGTGCCAGCAGAAACCTCGGGGGCTACACCTTC.

For the CDR3, the DNA is TGTGCCAGCAGACGTTCCGGGACAGGGTGGCAGCCCCAGCATTTT. Encoded protein: CASRRSGTGWQPQHF. V gene TRBV27 combines with J gene TRBJ1-5; 9 nucleotides agree with TRBD1. The V and J ends lost 6 bases and 7 bases, in that order; junction bases with no gene match: 10. CDR1 MNHEY and CDR2 SMNVEV come from the germline V gene (reference sequence). This CDR3 has 15 amino acids.

CDR3 DNA: TGTGCCAGCAGCCCAGGTAGCGGGGGGCGTACCTACGAGCAGTACGTC. Translated, it gives CASSPGSGGRTYEQYV. The rearrangement links TRBV7-2 to TRBJ2-7; 10 bases fit TRBD2. There are 16 residues in the CDR3. Per germline, CDR1 SGHTA and CDR2 FQGNSA. After removal of 5 bases from V and 2 bases from J, the junction contained 9 bases not matched to a gene.

The genes are TRBV5-4 and TRBJ1-4; 9 nucleotides agree with TRBD1. The V and J ends lost 5 bases and 6 bases, in that order; junction bases with no gene match: 8. This CDR3 has 15 residues. Germline V gives CDR1 SGHNT, CDR2 YYREEE (reference sequence). CDR3 coding DNA: TGTGCCAGCAGTCAACAGGGGACAGGGCATGAAAAACTGTTTTTT. Its protein product is CASSQQGTGHEKLFF.

The chain employs TRBV25-1 and TRBJ1-2; 8 bases are a match to TRBD1. CDR3 length: 14 amino acids. The V gene end was trimmed by 3 bases and the J gene end by 8 bases; junction bases not matched to a gene: 8. The germline V gene has CDR1 MGHDK and CDR2 SYGVNS. The CDR3 region has the DNA TGTGCCAGCAGTGAGCCCGGACAGGGATGGGGCTACACCTTC. Translated, it gives CASSEPGQGWGYTF.

J is TRBJ1-1 and V is TRBV7-9; 11 positions agree with TRBD1. The CDR3 length is 13 residues. V was clipped by 5 bases and J by 11 bases; unmatched bases: 7. Germline CDR1 reads SEHNR; CDR2 reads FQNEAQ (reference sequence). The CDR3 DNA is TGTGCCAGCAGCCAGGGGACAGGGGGTAGTGCTTTCTTT. This gives the protein CASSQGTGGSAFF.

The chain couples TRBV5-1 to TRBJ2-7, with D maybe TRBD1 (5 bases). V gave up 4 bases and J gave up 0 bases, with 8 bases separating them. The germline CDR1 and CDR2 sequences are SGHRS and YFSETQ. This CDR3 has 13 residues. CDR3 residues: CASSRGGSYEQYF. The CDR3 nucleotides read TGCGCCAGCAGCAGGGGTGGCTCCTACGAGCAGTACTTC.

A few counts support this clone. This sequence joins TRBV2 and TRBJ2-2; 7 bases are a match to TRBD1. This CDR3 is 14 amino acids long. V shed 7 bases and J 3 bases; nucleotides not matched to a gene: 5. The germline gives CDR1 SNHLY, CDR2 FYNNEI. CDR3 in DNA: TGTGCCAGCAAGACGGGACAGCACACCGGGGAGCTGTTTTTT. Translating gives CASKTGQHTGELFF. Full variable domain (missing parts from reference TRBV2 and TRBJ2-2): EPEVTQTPSHQVTQMGQEVILRCVPISNHLYFYWYRQILGQKVEFLVSFYNNEISEKSEIFDDQFSVERPDGSNFTLKIRSTKLEDSAMYFCASKTGQHTGELFFGEGSRLTVL.

The gene calls are TRBV28 and TRBJ1-1; no firm D call. The CDR3 covers 12 residues. Trimming stripped 3 bases from V and 11 bases from J, with 13 bases between. Germline-derived CDR1 and CDR2 are MDHEN and SYDVKM. The CDR3 region is CASSLRHDSAFF. CDR3 sequence (DNA): TGTGCCAGCAGTTTGAGGCATGACTCGGCTTTCTTT. Together with reference TRBV28 and TRBJ1-1, the CDR3 gives the full variable domain: DVKVTQSSRYLVKRTGEKVFLECVQDMDHENMFWYRQDPGLGLRLIYFSYDVKMKEKGDIPEGYSVSREKKERFSLILESASTNQTSMYLCASSLRHDSAFFGQGTRLTVV.

The table lists this clone with a few counts. The V gene is TRBV7-8, the J gene TRBJ2-5; D is ambiguous. V was trimmed by 4 bases and J by 4 bases, leaving 7 bases between them. The CDR3 is 12 amino acids. Germline CDR1 is SGHVS and CDR2 is FQNEAQ. CDR3 amino acids: CASSSYAETQYF. For the CDR3, the DNA is TGTGCCAGCAGCTCCTACGCAGAGACCCAGTACTTC.

This clone has more than one count but fewer than ten. The chain couples TRBV5-6 to TRBJ2-3, with D perhaps TRBD2 (5 bases). Looked up from germline, CDR1 is SGHDT and CDR2 is YYEEEE. The CDR3 runs to 14 residues. The V end was cut by 1 base, the J end by 4 bases, with 10 bases between. This chain's CDR3 is CASSLTGVADTQYF. CDR3 coding DNA: TGTGCCAGCAGCTTGACCGGGGTGGCAGATACGCAGTATTTT. Drawing the rest from reference TRBV5-6 and TRBJ2-3, the complete variable domain is DAGVTQSPTHLIKTRGQQVTLRCSPKSGHDTVSWYQQALGQGPQFIFQYYEEEERQRGNFPDRFSGHQFPNYSSELNVNALLLGDSALYLCASSLTGVADTQYFGPGTRLTVL.

This clone has only a few counts. CDR3 DNA: TGTGCCTGGGGAGAACAGGGGCTAGGCGAGCAGTACTTC. It codes for CAWGEQGLGEQYF. The chain has TRBV30 and TRBJ2-7; 7 nucleotides line up with TRBD1. Germline V gene data show CDR1 as GTSNPN and CDR2 as SVGIG (reference sequence). The trim removed 5 bases at V and 6 bases at J, leaving 10 bases unmatched. The CDR3 runs to 13 residues.

As DNA, the CDR3 is TGTGCCATCTCCGCCCCAGGGATCGACGAGCAGTACGTC. Amino acids: CAISAPGIDEQYV. The chain has TRBV10-3 and TRBJ2-7, with a weak D call TRBD1 (5 bases). Germline lookup yields CDR1 ENHRY and CDR2 SYGVKD. V lost 8 bases to trimming and J lost 5 bases, with 16 bases between them. The CDR3 spans 13 residues.

The genes are TRBV6-6 and TRBJ1-2; 7 bases match TRBD1. J lost 7 bases, V lost 7 bases, and 12 bases had no gene match. The germline V gene encodes CDR1 MNHNY and CDR2 SVGAGI (reference sequence). This CDR3 has 14 amino acids. CDR3 residues: CASNHISGGRGYTF. The CDR3 region has the DNA TGTGCCAGCAACCACATATCAGGGGGTCGTGGCTACACCTTC.

The gene calls are TRBV19 and TRBJ1-2, with D perhaps TRBD1 (5 bases). Germline CDR1 LNHDA, CDR2 SQIVND (reference sequence). CDR3 length equals 14 residues. V shed 5 bases and J shed 7 bases, with 17 bases lying between them. The CDR3 sequence: CASSVDSVWGGYTF. The CDR3 DNA is TGTGCCAGTAGTGTCGACAGCGTTTGGGGTGGCTACACCTTC.

The rearrangement joins TRBV6-5 to TRBJ2-7, with D possibly being TRBD1 (5 bases). Germline lookup yields CDR1 MNHEY and CDR2 SVGAGI. The CDR3 has 12 residues. V lost 8 bases and J 3 bases, leaving 11 bases between the germline ends. Here the CDR3 DNA reads TGTGCCAGCGGACCCGACAGCTACGAGCAGTACGTC. Translated, it gives CASGPDSYEQYV.

This clone was observed a handful of times. This chain connects TRBV19 to TRBJ2-6, with D maybe TRBD2 (6 bases). V was clipped by 5 bases and J by 3 bases, with 11 bases between them. Germline CDR1 LNHDA, CDR2 SQIVND (reference sequence). The CDR3 has 15 residues. The CDR3 DNA is TGTGCCAGTAGTGGACGGGACTTTGGGGCCAACGTCCTGACTTTC. The encoded protein is CASSGRDFGANVLTF.